The 31 T cell receptor beta chains in this list originate from one sample, sequenced in a study of immune reconstitution after stem cell transplant in scleroderma. From the RT-PCR reads, TCRdb called clonotypes with MiXCR, one entry per CDR3 protein. The sample records over 2,000 distinct CDR3 sequences, around 7% being singletons. This sample was obtained before or after autologous hematopoietic stem cell transplantation (not recorded which). The receptor set was obtained from a male donor with systemic sclerosis.

This clonotype is labeled as medium-sized. The chain uses TRBV27 and TRBJ2-7; no clear D gene. Germline V lookup: CDR1 MNHEY, CDR2 SMNVEV (reference sequence). Trimming pared 5 bases from V and 3 bases from J, leaving 17 bases between. This CDR3 contains 15 residues. The CDR3 is CASSLRPGLSYEQYF. The CDR3, as DNA: TGTGCCAGCAGTCTTAGACCAGGCCTCAGCTACGAGCAGTACTTC.

This clonotype is medium-sized within its sample. V usage is TRBV27 and J usage is TRBJ2-2; D call uncertain. The germline gives CDR1 MNHEY, CDR2 SMNVEV (reference sequence). This CDR3 spans 15 amino acids. V was clipped by 3 bases and J by 1 base, with 9 bases between them. CDR3 DNA: TGTGCCAGCAGTTTCGCTTCTTGGAACACCGGGGAGCTGTTTTTT. It codes for CASSFASWNTGELFF.

The gene calls are TRBV30 and TRBJ2-7; D gene uncertain. V was cut by 1 base and J by 6 bases, with 7 bases left in between. This CDR3 region has 11 residues. The germline CDR1 and CDR2 sequences are GTSNPN and SVGIG (reference sequence). The CDR3, as DNA: TGTGCCTGGAGTGCCCAGATCGAGCAGTACTTC. Translated: CAWSAQIEQYF.

In this sample, this clonotype is medium-sized (0.01 to 0.1%). The chain joins TRBV5-1 to TRBJ1-1; D possibly corresponds to TRBD1 (6 bases). The V end lost 3 bases, the J end lost 1 base, and 10 bases lay between the germline ends. The CDR3 has 14 residues. The germline CDR1 and CDR2 sequences are SGHRS and YFSETQ. CDR3 residues: CASSSTGRNTEAFF. In DNA form, the CDR3 reads TGCGCCAGCAGCTCTACAGGGAGGAACACTGAAGCTTTCTTT.

In its sample, this clonotype ranks as medium-sized. The genes are TRBV4-1 and TRBJ2-7, with a tentative D call TRBD2 (5 bases). Germline CDR1 MGHRA, CDR2 YSYEKL. V lost 0 bases and J lost 5, with 11 bases in between. The CDR3 totals 14 residues. Here the CDR3 reads CASSQDQVEDEQYF. The DNA of the CDR3 is TGCGCCAGCAGCCAAGATCAAGTGGAGGACGAGCAGTACTTC.

The V gene is TRBV5-4, the J gene TRBJ2-1; 7 nucleotides line up with TRBD1. The germline V gene encodes CDR1 SGHNT and CDR2 YYREEE (reference sequence). This CDR3 is built from 14 residues. Trimming cost V 0 bases and J 6 bases; bases outside gene matches: 3. CDR3 region: CASSLAGDSNEQFF. CDR3 nucleotide sequence: TGTGCCAGCAGCTTGGCCGGGGACAGCAATGAGCAGTTCTTC.

By sample share, this clonotype is medium-sized. This sequence joins TRBV29-1 and TRBJ1-1, with D perhaps TRBD1 (5 bases). Germline lookup yields CDR1 SQVTM and CDR2 ANQGSEA. V gave up 4 bases and J gave up 2 bases, with 14 bases separating them. CDR3 size: 14 residues. For the CDR3, the DNA is TGCAGCGTTGGAAGAGGAGGGGTTAACACTGAAGCTTTCTTT. It yields the protein CSVGRGGVNTEAFF.

Within the sample, this clonotype is medium-sized. The CDR3 DNA follows: TGCAGTGCCCTGGGGGGAACGGGAAACACCATATATTTT. It translates to CSALGGTGNTIYF. The rearrangement uses TRBV20-1 and TRBJ1-3, with D maybe TRBD1 (5 bases). The V gene's germline CDR1 is DFQATT and CDR2 SNEGSKA (reference sequence). V lost 6 bases, J lost 4 bases, and 13 bases lay in between. The CDR3 runs 13 residues.

By sample fraction, this clonotype is medium-sized. The gene calls are TRBV5-1 and TRBJ2-5; 10 positions match TRBD2. The V segment lost 0 bases and the J segment 13 bases; nucleotides outside the gene matches: 12. CDR3 length: 15 amino acids. The germline V gene has CDR1 SGHRS and CDR2 YFSETQ. CDR3 in amino acids: CASSLEGASGGPWYF. CDR3 coding DNA: TGCGCCAGCAGCTTGGAAGGTGCTAGCGGGGGCCCCTGGTACTTC.

This clonotype is labeled medium-sized. The chain couples TRBV20-1 to TRBJ2-3, with D perhaps TRBD2 (5 bases). This CDR3 has 15 residues. Germline loops: CDR1 DFQATT, CDR2 SNEGSKA (reference sequence). The V end lost 4 bases, the J end lost 0 bases, and 14 bases lay between the germline ends. CDR3 sequence (DNA): TGCAGTGCTACCGAGGGAACAACTAGCACAGATACGCAGTATTTT. Amino acid sequence: CSATEGTTSTDTQYF.

As concerns this clonotype: This may come from a read error, since a much larger clone is one base off. The chain is built from TRBV5-1 and TRBJ2-6, with TRBD1 matching 8 bases. The CDR3 is 18 amino acids. Germline CDR1 is SGHRS and CDR2 is YFSETQ. The CDR3 loop reads CASSLMPGGAAGTNVLTF. In nucleotides, the CDR3 is TGCGCCAGCAGCTTGATGCCAGGGGGCGCAGCTGGGACCAACGTCCTGACTTTC.

Relative to its sample, this clonotype is medium-sized. The chain has TRBV20-1 and TRBJ2-4, with 15 positions matching TRBD2. CDR3 length: 17 residues. Germline trimming cut 6 bases from V and 1 base from J; bases unmatched to any gene: 7. Germline CDR1 reads DFQATT; CDR2 reads SNEGSKA (reference sequence). The CDR3: CSAWTSGGAMAKNIQYF. CDR3 coding DNA: TGCAGTGCCTGGACTAGCGGGGGGGCCATGGCCAAAAACATTCAGTACTTC.

The chain employs TRBV10-3 and TRBJ1-5; the match to TRBD1 covers 7 bases. The CDR3 is 15 amino acids. The J segment lost 5 bases and the V segment lost 0 bases, leaving 4 bases of the junction unmatched. Germline-derived CDR1 and CDR2 are ENHRY and SYGVKD. CDR3 in DNA: TGTGCCATCAGTGAGTCGAAACAGGGGCATCAGCCCCAGCATTTT. Encoded protein: CAISESKQGHQPQHF.

Judged by abundance, this clonotype is medium-sized (0.01 to 0.1%). V and J are TRBV15 and TRBJ2-3, with 13 bases lining up with TRBD2. Germline loops: CDR1 LNHNV, CDR2 YYDKDF (reference sequence). The CDR3 runs to 20 residues. Germline trimming cut 4 bases from V and 4 bases from J; bases unmatched to any gene: 17. The CDR3 here is CATSTSRWDGLAGEADTQYF. The CDR3 DNA is TGTGCCACCAGCACCTCACGTTGGGATGGACTAGCGGGGGAGGCAGATACGCAGTATTTT.

CDR3 coding DNA: TGCGCCAGCACTCGAAGGGCGGGGGCCGGCACAGATACGCAGTATTTT. The encoded protein is CASTRRAGAGTDTQYF. The chain employs TRBV5-1 and TRBJ2-3, with D perhaps TRBD2 (7 bases). In germline, CDR1 is SGHRS, CDR2 YFSETQ. The CDR3 runs 16 residues. Deletions cut 6 bases from V and 1 base from J, with 18 bases between. The full variable domain, with the rest looked up from reference TRBV5-1 and TRBJ2-3, is KAGVTQTPRYLIKTRGQQVTLSCSPISGHRSVSWYQQTPGQGLQFLFEYFSETQRNKGNFPGRFSGRQFSNSRSEMNVSTLELGDSALYLCASTRRAGAGTDTQYFGPGTRLTVL.

This clonotype is medium-sized. V is TRBV30 and J is TRBJ2-7, with 8 bases aligning to TRBD2. The CDR3 spans 11 residues. With V trimmed by 8 bases and J by 6 bases, 6 bases remained unmatched. Germline CDR1 GTSNPN, CDR2 SVGIG (reference sequence). The CDR3 is CAGGRLFEQYF. CDR3 DNA: TGTGCCGGCGGGAGGCTATTCGAGCAGTACTTC.

This clonotype is labeled medium-sized (0.01 to 0.1%). The chain couples TRBV27 to TRBJ2-1; 10 bases map to TRBD2. The CDR3 is made up of 13 amino acids. The V gene end was trimmed by 5 bases and the J gene end by 5 bases; junction bases not matched to a gene: 0. CDR1 is MNHEY and CDR2 is SMNVEV in the germline V gene (reference sequence). The CDR3 bases are TGTGCCAGCAGTGGACTAGCGGACAATGAGCAGTTCTTC. This codes for CASSGLADNEQFF.

This clonotype is judged medium-sized. The rearrangement links TRBV5-1 to TRBJ1-5, with 8 nucleotides matching TRBD1. Per germline, CDR1 SGHRS and CDR2 YFSETQ. V trimming: 4 bases; J trimming: 11 bases; junction bases outside the gene matches: 14. CDR3 size: 15 residues. In DNA, the CDR3 is TGCGCCAGCAGCCCAGAGACAGGGGCTTTTTCGGCCCAGCATTTT. Its translation: CASSPETGAFSAQHF. The full variable domain, completed using reference TRBV5-1 and TRBJ1-5, is KAGVTQTPRYLIKTRGQQVTLSCSPISGHRSVSWYQQTPGQGLQFLFEYFSETQRNKGNFPGRFSGRQFSNSRSEMNVSTLELGDSALYLCASSPETGAFSAQHFGDGTRLSIL.

CDR3 sequence (DNA): TGTGCCAGCAGCCATAGCCGATCTAGCAGCTCTAGCACAGATACGCAGTATTTT. This sequence encodes CASSHSRSSSSSTDTQYF. V is TRBV5-4 and J is TRBJ2-3; weak D call: TRBD2 (5 bases). Trimming cost V 4 bases and J 0 bases, with 21 bases left between them. The germline V gene has CDR1 SGHNT and CDR2 YYREEE (reference sequence). This CDR3 spans 18 amino acids.

This clonotype came up a few times. V gene TRBV29-1 combines with J gene TRBJ2-3; TRBD1 matches 9 bases. The trim removed 4 bases at V and 3 bases at J, leaving 8 bases unmatched. The CDR3 has 15 residues. The V gene's germline CDR1 is SQVTM and CDR2 ANQGSEA. In DNA, the CDR3 is TGCAGCGTTGTTGGGGACAGGGATCCGACAGATACGCAGTATTTT. Its protein is CSVVGDRDPTDTQYF.

By its share, this clonotype is medium-sized. The V gene is TRBV6-5, the J gene TRBJ1-5; unclear D gene. Germline V gene lookup returns CDR1 MNHEY and CDR2 SVGAGI. The V and J ends lost 6 bases and 0 bases respectively, with 12 bases between them. CDR3 size: 15 residues. The CDR3 loop is CASRRQFYSNQPQHF. In DNA form, the CDR3 reads TGTGCCAGCAGGAGGCAGTTTTATAGCAATCAGCCCCAGCATTTT.

In its sample, this clonotype ranks as medium-sized. This rearrangement joins TRBV20-1 to TRBJ1-2; possible D gene TRBD1, 5 bases. CDR1 is DFQATT and CDR2 is SNEGSKA in the germline V gene (reference sequence). The CDR3 consists of 12 residues. Trimming pared 1 base from V and 3 bases from J, leaving 6 bases between. The DNA of the CDR3 is TGCAGTGCTAGAGCAGGGCACTATGGCTACACCTTC. Translated: CSARAGHYGYTF.

This clonotype is categorized as medium-sized. V usage is TRBV20-1 and J usage is TRBJ2-7; 8 nucleotides align to TRBD2. The CDR3 is 11 amino acids. Trimming took 5 bases from V and 13 from J; bases not matched to a gene: 10. Germline loops: CDR1 DFQATT, CDR2 SNEGSKA (reference sequence). The CDR3 coding sequence is TGCAGTGCTCCCCTGGGGCGGGGGGTTTACTTC. Protein: CSAPLGRGVYF.

Sample share makes this clonotype medium-sized (0.01 to 0.1%). The rearrangement joins TRBV6-1 to TRBJ1-1, with 7 bases lining up with TRBD1. The CDR3 loop spans 14 amino acids. V was pared by 5 bases and J by 6 bases, with 9 bases of the junction left unmatched. CDR1 MNHNS and CDR2 SASEGT come from the germline V gene. CDR3 protein: CASSFQRGGAEAFF. The CDR3 DNA is TGTGCCAGCAGTTTCCAGAGAGGGGGCGCTGAAGCTTTCTTT.

The V and J genes are TRBV20-1 and TRBJ2-1; no reliable D call. The CDR3 is made up of 16 amino acids. Trimming cost V 6 bases and J 0 bases, with 18 bases left between them. CDR1 DFQATT and CDR2 SNEGSKA come from the germline V gene (reference sequence). Here the CDR3 reads CSAGSSGSSSYNEQFF. CDR3 nucleotide sequence: TGCAGTGCGGGCTCCTCGGGCAGCAGCTCCTACAATGAGCAGTTCTTC.

By proportion, this clonotype is medium-sized. The chain employs TRBV20-1 and TRBJ1-1; 8 bases fit TRBD1. Germline lookup yields CDR1 DFQATT and CDR2 SNEGSKA (reference sequence). V gave up 7 bases and J gave up 1 base; unmatched junction bases: 8. The CDR3 contains 14 residues. This CDR3 reads CSGAQGGGNTEAFF. CDR3 nucleotide sequence: TGCAGTGGGGCACAGGGGGGCGGGAACACTGAAGCTTTCTTT.

J is TRBJ2-3 and V is TRBV9; tentatively, D is TRBD1 (5 bases). There are 14 residues in the CDR3. Germline lookup yields CDR1 SGDLS and CDR2 YYNGEE. V lost 4 bases and J lost 4, with 13 bases in between. For the CDR3, the DNA is TGTGCCAGCAGCCCTCCCCTAGGGGCAGATACGCAGTATTTT. It encodes CASSPPLGADTQYF.

This clonotype is medium-sized in the sample. The chain is built from TRBV7-8 and TRBJ2-2; no definite D call. The CDR3 spans 15 residues. The V end was cut by 2 bases, the J end by 5 bases, with 12 bases between. The germline V gene encodes CDR1 SGHVS and CDR2 FQNEAQ. Written as DNA, the CDR3 is TGTGCCAGCAGCTTAACCGCTTCCAGAACCGGGGAGCTGTTTTTT. Amino acid sequence: CASSLTASRTGELFF.

By frequency in the sample, this clonotype is medium-sized (0.01 to 0.1%). J is TRBJ2-3 and V is TRBV5-5; 7 bases agree with TRBD2. The CDR3 has 15 amino acids. Germline V gene sequence: CDR1 SGHKS, CDR2 YYEKEE (reference sequence). The ends lost 0 bases at V and 2 bases at J; junction bases unmatched: 3. This CDR3 reads CASSLEGLPTDTQYF. Here the CDR3 DNA reads TGTGCCAGCAGCTTGGAGGGACTACCCACAGATACGCAGTATTTT.

This clonotype was recorded a few times. The gene calls are TRBV5-1 and TRBJ1-1, with TRBD1 matching over 8 bases. V was pared by 6 bases and J by 8 bases, with 12 bases of the junction left unmatched. The CDR3 spans 14 residues. The V gene's germline CDR1 is SGHRS and CDR2 YFSETQ. The CDR3 region has the DNA TGCGCCAGCAACTCTCCTGCTACAGGGGGGGAAGCTTTCTTT. It translates to CASNSPATGGEAFF. The variable domain in full, completed from reference TRBV5-1 and TRBJ1-1, reads KAGVTQTPRYLIKTRGQQVTLSCSPISGHRSVSWYQQTPGQGLQFLFEYFSETQRNKGNFPGRFSGRQFSNSRSEMNVSTLELGDSALYLCASNSPATGGEAFFGQGTRLTVV.

This clonotype is medium-sized within its sample. The V and J genes are TRBV24-1 and TRBJ2-7; a possible D gene is TRBD1 (6 bases). Trimming cost V 6 bases and J 5 bases, with 13 bases left between them. CDR3 length: 13 residues. Germline V gene lookup returns CDR1 KGHDR and CDR2 SFDVKD. This CDR3 is CATSPGQLDEQYF. In DNA form, the CDR3 reads TGTGCCACCAGTCCCGGACAGCTCGACGAGCAGTACTTC.